This T cell receptor beta chain was recovered during a study of T cell clonality in common variable immunodeficiency. Findings and limits, study-wide: Common variable immunodeficiency TCR beta sequences reportedly had fewer deletions and N-nucleotide insertions.

The CDR3 spans 16 residues. After removal of 4 bases from V and 7 bases from J, the junction contained 12 bases not matched to a gene. Germline lookup yields CDR1 MNHNS and CDR2 SASEGT. Patients had low serum IgG, IgA and/or IgM and specific antibody deficiency. Libraries were prepared by immunoSEQ multiplex PCR; TCRdb keeps only in-frame clonotypes and omits some of them. This sample has approximately 20,000 clones, each found more than once. This clone was detected only a few times. Its antigen is unidentified. The read ends 3 residues before the CDR3 terminus; that terminus is restored from the germline J gene.

The J gene is TRBJ1-4, the V gene TRBV6-1, with 7 positions matching TRBD1. Material: peripheral blood mononuclear cells. This TCR was sampled from a human donor with common variable immunodeficiency. The CDR3 bases that were read are TGTGCCAGCAGTGGGAGGGGGCGAGGTTGGATTGAAAAA. Translation gives CASSGRGRGWIEK. The whole CDR3 protein reads CASSGRGRGWIEKLFF.